This T cell receptor beta chain was observed in a study of T cell changes during pregnancy in multiple sclerosis. CDR3 size: 17 residues. The V and J ends lost 4 bases and 7 bases, in that order; junction bases with no gene match: 15. Looked up from germline, CDR1 is SGHRS and CDR2 is YFSETQ. TCRdb's table, derived via immunoSEQ multiplex PCR, lists solely in-frame clones and lacks some. The table records 120,000 or so clones, around 93% of them present only once. The sequences come from peripheral blood, collected before pregnancy. This TCR came from a female donor with multiple sclerosis, enrolled in a pregnancy study. The chain is built from TRBV5-1 and TRBJ2-1; 9 nucleotides agree with TRBD1. The CDR3 loop reads CASSPQNSGTGRNEQFF. For the CDR3, the DNA is TGCGCCAGCAGCCCGCAAAATTCCGGGACAGGGAGGAATGAGCAGTTCTTC. Looking up the rest from reference TRBV5-1 and TRBJ2-1 gives the full variable domain: KAGVTQTPRYLIKTRGQQVTLSCSPISGHRSVSWYQQTPGQGLQFLFEYFSETQRNKGNFPGRFSGRQFSNSRSEMNVSTLELGDSALYLCASSPQNSGTGRNEQFFGPGTRLTVL.